Presented here are 20 T cell receptor beta chains from one specimen sequenced in a study of blood T cell repertoires in COVID-19. This table comes from immunoSEQ multiplex PCR, and its TCRdb copy is limited to in-frame clones, with some not included. The sample shows roughly 260,000 clones, about nine tenths of them seen only once. The material sequenced was peripheral blood. The receptors stem from a woman aged 25-40 years with COVID-19, enrolled during active disease.

The chain couples TRBV24-1 to TRBJ2-7; the match to TRBD1 covers 8 bases. Trimming at V came to 7 bases and at J to 0 bases, leaving 10 bases not matched to a gene. Germline values: CDR1 KGHDR, CDR2 SFDVKD. CDR3 size: 16 residues. Written as DNA, the CDR3 is TGTGCCACCAGCCAAAGGGGGCAGGGGGCCTCCTACGAGCAGTACTTC. Encoded protein: CATSQRGQGASYEQYF.

The chain joins TRBV5-6 to TRBJ2-1; the match to TRBD2 covers 10 bases. V dropped 0 bases and J dropped 13; count of bases not matched to a gene: 4. This CDR3 comprises 13 residues. From germline, CDR1 is SGHDT and CDR2 YYEEEE. CDR3 sequence: CASSLELAGYQFF. The CDR3 region has the DNA TGTGCCAGCAGCTTGGAACTAGCGGGATACCAGTTCTTC.

The chain links TRBV6-2 or TRBV6-3 to TRBJ2-5; 10 nucleotides line up with TRBD1. Germline V gene data show CDR1 as MNHEY and CDR2 as SVGEGT. The V gene end was trimmed by 5 bases and the J gene end by 5 bases; junction bases not matched to a gene: 5. The CDR3 consists of 14 residues. The CDR3 sequence: CASSDDRGLETQYF. The CDR3, as DNA: TGTGCCAGCAGTGACGACAGGGGGCTCGAGACCCAGTACTTC.

The chain has TRBV6-5 and TRBJ1-2, with TRBD1 matching 11 bases. The J segment lost 8 bases and the V segment lost 5 bases, leaving 7 bases of the junction unmatched. The CDR3 sequence is 14 residues long. CDR1 and CDR2 (germline): MNHEY, SVGAGI. CDR3 residues: CASSRDRGREGYTF. The CDR3 coding sequence is TGTGCCAGCAGTCGGGACAGGGGGAGGGAAGGCTACACCTTC.

CDR3 sequence: CATSRQGAQPQHF. In nucleotides, the CDR3 is TGTGCCACCAGTCGACAGGGGGCTCAGCCCCAGCATTTT. This chain connects TRBV24-1 to TRBJ1-5; 10 nucleotides match TRBD1. The J segment lost 6 bases and the V segment lost 6 bases, leaving 1 base of the junction unmatched. The CDR3 runs 13 residues. The germline V gene encodes CDR1 KGHDR and CDR2 SFDVKD.

The chain couples TRBV3-1 (or the pseudogene TRBV3-2) to TRBJ1-3; TRBD1 agrees at 7 bases. CDR1 is LGHDT and CDR2 is YNNKEL in the germline V gene (reference sequence). The length of the CDR3 is 16 residues. The V and J ends lost 5 bases and 0 bases, in that order; junction bases with no gene match: 7. For the CDR3, the DNA is TGTGCCAGCAGCACCGGTACAGGGGCCTCTGGAAACACCATATATTTT. Protein: CASSTGTGASGNTIYF.

The V and J genes are TRBV19 and TRBJ2-3, with 9 bases identical to TRBD2. Per germline, CDR1 LNHDA and CDR2 SQIVND (reference sequence). CDR3 length equals 15 residues. The J segment lost 3 bases and the V segment lost 2 bases, leaving 3 bases of the junction unmatched. The CDR3 bases are TGTGCCAGTAGTATAAGCGGGAGGAGTACAGATACGCAGTATTTT. As protein: CASSISGRSTDTQYF.

This sequence joins TRBV6-6 and TRBJ2-7; D is perhaps TRBD2 (5 bases). V lost 5 bases and J 4 bases, leaving 15 bases between the germline ends. Germline CDR1 reads MNHNY; CDR2 reads SVGAGI (reference sequence). CDR3 length: 14 residues. The chain's CDR3 is CASSHPSGEYEQYF. The DNA for the CDR3 is TGTGCCAGCAGTCACCCGTCCGGGGAGTACGAGCAGTACTTC.

This clone was seen once. This chain connects TRBV18 to TRBJ1-2; the D is unclear. CDR1 and CDR2 from the germline V gene are KGHSH and LQKENI. The CDR3 consists of 13 residues. V was trimmed by 0 bases and J by 8 bases, leaving 10 bases between them. CDR3 DNA: TGTGCCAGCTCACCACCTGGGCAGTTCGGCTACACCTTC. It is translated as CASSPPGQFGYTF.

The chain recombines TRBV6-5 with TRBJ2-3; no definite D call. CDR1 is MNHEY, CDR2 SVGAGI, per germline. Trimming left V 5 bases short and J 1 base short, with 7 bases between. The CDR3 extends over 13 amino acids. CDR3 residues: CASSMARTDTQYF. The CDR3 nucleotides read TGTGCCAGCAGTATGGCCCGCACAGATACGCAGTATTTT.

V and J are TRBV18 and TRBJ1-5, with D possibly being TRBD1 (5 bases). This CDR3 is 16 amino acids long. CDR1 is KGHSH, CDR2 LQKENI, per germline. V was cut by 5 bases and J by 0 bases, with 14 bases left in between. CDR3 nucleotides: TGTGCCAGCTCAACCCAAGGGGTTTATAGCAATCAGCCCCAGCATTTT. Translated: CASSTQGVYSNQPQHF.

This clone was counted a single time. This chain uses TRBV10-3 with TRBJ2-1; TRBD2 matches 10 bases. Trimming removed 6 bases from V and 5 bases from J; junction bases left unmatched: 4. CDR1 and CDR2 from the germline V gene are ENHRY and SYGVKD. This CDR3 has 14 amino acids. CDR3 loop: CAISSGLADNEQFF. CDR3 in DNA: TGTGCCATCAGCTCCGGACTAGCGGACAATGAGCAGTTCTTC.

This rearrangement joins TRBV24-1 to TRBJ2-2; D is possibly TRBD1 (5 bases). Germline-derived CDR1 and CDR2 are KGHDR and SFDVKD. This CDR3 has 16 residues. V dropped 1 base and J dropped 4 bases, with 12 bases sitting between them. In DNA form, the CDR3 reads TGTGCCACCAGTGATTTAGTAGGGGCGCGCACCGGGGAGCTGTTTTTT. This translates into CATSDLVGARTGELFF.

The J gene is TRBJ2-1, the V gene TRBV29-1; 10 bases agree with TRBD1. The trim removed 6 bases at V and 10 bases at J, leaving 15 bases unmatched. CDR3 length: 15 residues. Germline values: CDR1 SQVTM, CDR2 ANQGSEA. DNA of the CDR3: TGCAGCGTCCCGCCGGGACAGGGGCTACATTGGGAGCAGTTCTTC. It is translated as CSVPPGQGLHWEQFF.

A few counts support this clone. The chain is built from TRBV30 and TRBJ2-3; 10 bases align to TRBD2. CDR3 length: 15 amino acids. The V and J ends lost 6 bases and 3 bases, in that order; junction bases with no gene match: 9. Germline V CDR1 and CDR2: GTSNPN, SVGIG (reference sequence). CDR3 sequence (DNA): TGTGCCTGCTTCGCTAGCGGGAGTGGAACAGATACGCAGTATTTT. Protein sequence: CACFASGSGTDTQYF.

The chain couples TRBV14 to TRBJ2-1, with D uncertain. This CDR3 is 12 amino acids long. Germline lookup yields CDR1 SGHDN and CDR2 FVKESK. V lost 6 bases and J 6 bases, leaving 9 bases between the germline ends. The CDR3 protein is CASSPLPNEQFF. CDR3 sequence (DNA): TGTGCCAGCAGTCCACTTCCCAATGAGCAGTTCTTC.

In the case of this clone: At one end the junction does not follow the germline gene, possibly because of a read error. The rearrangement links TRBV19 to TRBJ1-5, with a tentative D call TRBD1 (5 bases). Germline CDR1 reads LNHDA; CDR2 reads SQIVND (reference sequence). CDR3 length: 17 amino acids. CDR3 coding DNA: TGTGCCAGTAGTCCGGGACTGGGGACCTATAGCAATCAGCCCCTGCTTTTT. Protein product: CASSPGLGTYSNQPLLF.

The chain joins TRBV2 to TRBJ2-7, with a possible D match to TRBD2 (6 bases). V lost 8 bases, J lost 3 bases, and 11 bases lay in between. From germline, CDR1 is SNHLY and CDR2 FYNNEI. This CDR3 is 12 amino acids long. CDR3 in DNA: TGTGCCAGCCTGCGCGGGGTCTACGAGCAGTACTTC. Translated, it gives CASLRGVYEQYF.

The CDR3 is CASSYSPSGWNQPQHF. In nucleotides, the CDR3 is TGTGCCAGCAGTTACTCGCCGTCGGGGTGGAATCAGCCCCAGCATTTT. This sequence joins TRBV6-6 and TRBJ1-5, with no clear D. The CDR3 is 16 amino acids. V was shortened by 0 bases and J by 4 bases, with 13 bases between the two germline ends. Looked up from germline, CDR1 is MNHNY and CDR2 is SVGAGI (reference sequence).

The V and J genes are TRBV27 and TRBJ1-6; 8 nucleotides align to TRBD1. V lost 6 bases, J lost 10 bases, and 11 bases stayed unmatched. The CDR3 sequence is 15 residues long. Looked up from germline, CDR1 is MNHEY and CDR2 is SMNVEV (reference sequence). CDR3 amino acids: CASSYADRGSSPLHF. The CDR3 DNA follows: TGTGCCAGCAGCTACGCTGACAGGGGATCCTCACCCCTCCACTTT.